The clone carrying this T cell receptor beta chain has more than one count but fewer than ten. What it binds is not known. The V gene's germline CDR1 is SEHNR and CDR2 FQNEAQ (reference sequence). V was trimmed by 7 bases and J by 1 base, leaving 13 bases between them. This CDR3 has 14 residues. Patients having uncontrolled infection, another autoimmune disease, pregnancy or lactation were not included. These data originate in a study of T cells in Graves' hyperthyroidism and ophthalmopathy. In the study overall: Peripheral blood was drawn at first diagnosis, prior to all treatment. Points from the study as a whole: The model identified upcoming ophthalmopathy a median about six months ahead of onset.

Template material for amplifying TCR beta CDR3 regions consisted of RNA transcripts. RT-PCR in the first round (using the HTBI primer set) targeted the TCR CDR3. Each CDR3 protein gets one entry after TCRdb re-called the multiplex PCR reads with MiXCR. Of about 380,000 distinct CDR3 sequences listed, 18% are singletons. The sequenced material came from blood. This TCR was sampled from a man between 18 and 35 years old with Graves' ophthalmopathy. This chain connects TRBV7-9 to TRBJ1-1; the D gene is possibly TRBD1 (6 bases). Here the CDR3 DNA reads TGTGCCAGCATAGGGGGGGCTGAGAACACTGAAGCTTTCTTT. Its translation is CASIGGAENTEAFF.